This T cell receptor (beta chain) originates from a study of blood T cell repertoires in COVID-19. Whole-study context: The cDNA or gDNA used as material had been derived from T cells, B-cell-depleted T cells, or PBMCs.

The table lists this clone with a few counts. Deletions cut 9 bases from V and 2 bases from J, with 10 bases between. Germline loops: CDR1 SNHLY, CDR2 FYNNEI. The CDR3 consists of 12 residues. Clones were read by immunoSEQ multiplex PCR, and TCRdb kept only the in-frame ones, dropping some. This sample yields roughly 120,000 clones, of which roughly 87% are seen a single time; 7.7% belongs to the top ten. Sequenced: peripheral blood. The rearrangement uses TRBV2 and TRBJ2-5; D possibly corresponds to TRBD2 (6 bases). The source is a human donor in a cohort sampled during active COVID-19. The CDR3 sequence is CASAAGQETQYF. In DNA form, the CDR3 reads TGTGCCAGTGCGGCGGGACAAGAGACCCAGTACTTC.